Listed here is a single TCR beta chain. Its antigen is still unknown. The sample belongs to a study of OX40 agonist ivuxolimab in advanced cancers. Study-level background: Age averaged 60 years (range roughly 23 to 80), and 82.7% were male.

TCRdb's table, derived via immunoSEQ multiplex PCR, lists solely in-frame clones and lacks some. The top ten clones hold roughly 2% of a sample with around 67,000 clones, 70% to 90% of them seen once. Study-level points and caveats: Researchers report that CD8+ T cells had, on average, more expanded clones than CD4+.

This material consisted of CD4+ or CD8+ T cells sorted from blood, taken in a trial of the OX40 agonist ivuxolimab. This TCR was sampled from an adult with an advanced solid tumor such as melanoma, head and neck, liver or kidney cancer.

CDR3 amino acids: CASSLIGNYGYTF. The DNA of the CDR3 is TGTGCCAGCAGCTTAATCGGGAACTATGGCTACACCTTC. The V gene is TRBV7-8, the J gene TRBJ1-2, with D unclear. Germline V gene data show CDR1 as SGHVS and CDR2 as FQNEAQ. The V gene lost 2 bases and the J gene lost 2 bases, with 6 bases spanning the gap. This CDR3 spans 13 amino acids.